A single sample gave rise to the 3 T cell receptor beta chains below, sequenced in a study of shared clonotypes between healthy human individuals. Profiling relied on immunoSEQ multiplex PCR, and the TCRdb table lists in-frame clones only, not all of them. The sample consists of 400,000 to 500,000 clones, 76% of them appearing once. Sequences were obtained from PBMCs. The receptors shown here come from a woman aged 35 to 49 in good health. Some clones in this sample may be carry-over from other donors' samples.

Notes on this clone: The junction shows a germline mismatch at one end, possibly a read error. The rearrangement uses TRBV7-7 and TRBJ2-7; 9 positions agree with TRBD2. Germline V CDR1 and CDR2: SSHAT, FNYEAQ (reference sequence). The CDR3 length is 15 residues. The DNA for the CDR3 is TGTGCTAGCAGCTTCCCTCTAGCGGGACAATACGAGCAGTACTTC. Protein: CASSFPLAGQYEQYF.

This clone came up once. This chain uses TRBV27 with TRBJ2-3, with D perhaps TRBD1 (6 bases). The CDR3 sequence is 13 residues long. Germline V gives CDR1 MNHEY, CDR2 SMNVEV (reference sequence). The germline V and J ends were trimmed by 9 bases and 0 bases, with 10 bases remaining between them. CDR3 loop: CARGAESTDTQYF. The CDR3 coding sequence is TGTGCCAGGGGGGCCGAAAGCACAGATACGCAGTATTTT.

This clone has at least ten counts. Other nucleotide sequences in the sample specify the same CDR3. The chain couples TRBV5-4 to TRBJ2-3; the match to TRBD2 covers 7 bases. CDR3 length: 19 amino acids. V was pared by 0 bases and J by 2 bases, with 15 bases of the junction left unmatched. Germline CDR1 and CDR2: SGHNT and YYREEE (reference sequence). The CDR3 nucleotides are TGTGCCAGCAGCTTGGTTGGGGGTGGTTCTAGCGGAGCCACAGATACGCAGTATTTT. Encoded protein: CASSLVGGGSSGATDTQYF.